This TCR beta chain was sequenced in a study of cytomegalovirus exposure and HLA in healthy donors. This CDR3 has 12 amino acids. Germline CDR1 is SGHTA and CDR2 is FQGNSA. V was trimmed by 1 base and J by 5 bases, leaving 5 bases between them. The count of this clone is one. PCR primers comprised 60 Vbeta and 13 Jbeta primers. Profiled with immunoSEQ multiplex PCR; TCRdb holds only in-frame clones, not every one. The sample comprises more than 85,000 clones, around 80% of which are singletons, and over 8% rests with the top ten. Sequenced: PBMCs. This TCR came from a man aged 40-49 years in good health and CMV-seropositive. The rearrangement joins TRBV7-2 to TRBJ1-2; D not resolved. The CDR3 spells CASSLVNYGYTF. The CDR3 DNA is TGTGCCAGCAGCTTAGTAAATTATGGCTACACCTTC.